This TCR beta chain was documented in a study of somatic mutations in cytotoxic T cells in rheumatoid arthritis. On the study more broadly: Selected T-cell populations stained with V beta antibodies were isolated by flow sorting to nearly 100% purity; these included V beta1+ cells subjected to TCRB sequencing.

The V gene's germline CDR1 is MNHEY and CDR2 SVGAGI. The CDR3 covers 15 residues. V lost 6 bases and J 5 bases, leaving 19 bases between the germline ends. Clones were read by immunoSEQ multiplex PCR, and TCRdb kept only the in-frame ones, dropping some. The sample has 13,000 to 15,000 clones; 80% to 95% are singletons. Using positive magnetic bead selection on an AutoMACS, CD4+ and CD8+ cells were isolated, after which their purity was checked by flow cytometry. This chain joins TRBV6-5 and TRBJ2-5; D might be TRBD1 (5 bases). The sequenced sample consisted of CD4+ T cells sorted from blood. This receptor was taken from a man aged 70 or older with rheumatoid arthritis. The CDR3 here is CASRNTPGRQETQYF. The CDR3, as DNA: TGTGCCAGCAGGAATACCCCAGGGCGGCAGGAGACCCAGTACTTC.